This T cell receptor (beta chain) was sequenced for a study of ipilimumab plus nivolumab after autologous stem cell transplantation. V lost 2 bases, J lost 4 bases, and 15 bases lay in between. CDR1 and CDR2 (germline): MDHEN, SYDVKM. The CDR3 has 16 amino acids. Libraries were prepared by immunoSEQ multiplex PCR; TCRdb keeps only in-frame clonotypes and omits some of them. Among 15,000 to 20,000 clones listed, around 81% were seen once. The material was PBMCs, obtained in a trial of ipilimumab plus nivolumab as post-transplant consolidation. The chain combines TRBV28 with TRBJ1-3, with D tentatively TRBD1 (5 bases). This TCR came from a male donor with diffuse large B-cell lymphoma. CDR3 in amino acids: CASSLIIGAGGNTIYF. The DNA of the CDR3 is TGTGCCAGCAGTTTAATCATCGGGGCCGGGGGAAACACCATATATTTT.